Presented here are 27 T cell receptor beta chains from one specimen sequenced in a study of OX40 agonist ivuxolimab in advanced cancers. The data were produced by immunoSEQ multiplex PCR, yet TCRdb's version contains in-frame clones alone and is incomplete. This sample has fewer than 100,000 clones, with less than 90% found just once. The input for sequencing was CD4+ or CD8+ T cells sorted from blood, taken in a trial of the OX40 agonist ivuxolimab. These receptors came from an adult with an advanced solid tumor such as melanoma, head and neck, liver or kidney cancer.

This clone was detected only once. The chain uses TRBV4-1 and TRBJ2-1, with D unclear. CDR1 and CDR2 from the germline V gene are MGHRA and YSYEKL. This CDR3 contains 13 residues. V was trimmed by 3 bases and J by 5 bases, leaving 8 bases between them. The CDR3 protein is CASSHFLNNEQFF. The CDR3 coding sequence is TGCGCCAGCAGCCACTTTCTAAACAATGAGCAGTTCTTC.

The chain has TRBV5-6 and TRBJ2-1; TRBD1 matches at 10 bases. CDR3 length equals 19 residues. Per the germline V gene, CDR1 is SGHDT and CDR2 is YYEEEE. The V gene end was trimmed by 0 bases and the J gene end by 6 bases; junction bases not matched to a gene: 15. CDR3 in amino acids: CASSLVRPGTDRGGNEQFF. DNA for the CDR3: TGTGCCAGCAGCTTGGTACGCCCCGGTACGGACAGGGGGGGCAATGAGCAGTTCTTC.

The J gene is TRBJ1-4, the V gene TRBV4-1; D uncertain. V was cut by 0 bases and J by 3 bases, with 17 bases left in between. The V gene's germline CDR1 is MGHRA and CDR2 YSYEKL. This CDR3 contains 18 residues. The CDR3 loop reads CASSQDMGYRAPNEKLFF. CDR3 sequence (DNA): TGCGCCAGCAGCCAAGATATGGGTTATCGCGCTCCTAATGAAAAACTGTTTTTT.

The count of this clone is one. The J gene is TRBJ2-1, the V gene TRBV30, with unresolved D. CDR3 length equals 11 residues. Germline lookup yields CDR1 GTSNPN and CDR2 SVGIG (reference sequence). Trimming left V 8 bases short and J 4 bases short, with 9 bases between. In nucleotides, the CDR3 is TGTGCCGGACGAAGTTACAATGAGCAGTTCTTC. Protein: CAGRSYNEQFF.

The rearrangement joins TRBV5-1 to TRBJ2-5; 7 bases line up with TRBD2. The CDR3 totals 15 residues. Looked up from germline, CDR1 is SGHRS and CDR2 is YFSETQ. J was trimmed by 4 bases and V by 0 bases; bases with no gene match: 6. For the CDR3, the DNA is TGCGCCAGCAGCTTGGACGGCACTAGCGTAGAGACCCAGTACTTC. The encoded protein is CASSLDGTSVETQYF.

J is TRBJ2-7 and V is TRBV13; D is perhaps TRBD1 or TRBD2 (5 bases each). Germline V gene data show CDR1 as PRHDT and CDR2 as FYEKMQ (reference sequence). The V and J ends lost 0 bases and 6 bases respectively, with 15 bases between them. The CDR3 covers 15 residues. The CDR3: CASSLGLGPRTEQYF. CDR3 sequence (DNA): TGTGCCAGCAGCTTAGGATTGGGACCGCGGACCGAGCAGTACTTC. Together with reference TRBV13 and TRBJ2-7, the CDR3 gives the full variable domain: AAGVIQSPRHLIKEKRETATLKCYPIPRHDTVYWYQQGPGQDPQFLISFYEKMQSDKGSIPDRFSAQQFSDYHSELNMSSLELGDSALYFCASSLGLGPRTEQYFGPGTRLTVT.

The genes are TRBV7-9 and TRBJ1-2; D gene unclear. V was clipped by 2 bases and J by 3 bases, with 13 bases between them. This CDR3 is 15 amino acids long. Germline values: CDR1 SEHNR, CDR2 FQNEAQ (reference sequence). The CDR3 reads CASSLYKLSDYGYTF. The DNA for the CDR3 is TGTGCCAGCAGCTTATATAAGCTCAGCGACTATGGCTACACCTTC.

The chain has TRBV5-1 and TRBJ1-1; 9 positions agree with TRBD1. Germline values: CDR1 SGHRS, CDR2 YFSETQ. The ends lost 4 bases at V and 1 base at J; junction bases unmatched: 14. The CDR3 loop spans 18 amino acids. CDR3 loop: CASSQTSGQGRRNTEAFF. DNA of the CDR3: TGCGCCAGCAGCCAGACCTCGGGACAGGGTAGACGGAACACTGAAGCTTTCTTT.

V is TRBV11-3 and J is TRBJ2-5, with 9 bases fitting TRBD1. CDR3 length equals 16 residues. CDR1 and CDR2 from the germline V gene are SGHNT and YENEEA. After removal of 2 bases from V and 3 bases from J, the junction contained 7 bases not matched to a gene. The CDR3 is CASSLRGQGLEETQYF. CDR3 DNA: TGTGCCAGCAGCTTAAGGGGACAGGGTCTTGAAGAGACCCAGTACTTC.

V and J are TRBV9 and TRBJ2-7; a weak D match, TRBD2 (6 bases). CDR1 and CDR2 (germline): SGDLS, YYNGEE. The CDR3 has 13 residues. The ends were cut back, 3 bases at V and 6 bases at J, with 13 bases in the middle. CDR3 loop: CASSGQEGPEQYF. Here the CDR3 DNA reads TGTGCCAGCAGCGGTCAGGAGGGGCCCGAGCAGTACTTC.

The rearrangement uses TRBV19 and TRBJ2-5, with D unresolved. This CDR3 is 13 amino acids long. The V gene lost 3 bases and the J gene lost 4 bases, with 9 bases spanning the gap. Germline assignment: CDR1 LNHDA and CDR2 SQIVND (reference sequence). In DNA, the CDR3 is TGTGCCAGTAGTATTAAGCTGGGAGAGACCCAGTACTTC. Encoded protein: CASSIKLGETQYF.

CDR3 coding DNA: TGTGCCAGCAGTTACGCTGTGAACACCGGGGAGCTGTTTTTT. Amino acids: CASSYAVNTGELFF. The rearrangement uses TRBV6-5 and TRBJ2-2, with D uncertain. The ends were cut back, 2 bases at V and 1 base at J, with 5 bases in the middle. From germline, CDR1 is MNHEY and CDR2 SVGAGI. The CDR3 spans 14 residues.

In this sample, this clone turned up a few times. The chain carries TRBV4-1 and TRBJ2-1; TRBD1 is a possible D gene (6 bases). V lost 0 bases to trimming and J lost 6 bases, with 12 bases between them. From germline, CDR1 is MGHRA and CDR2 YSYEKL. The CDR3 contains 15 residues. As DNA, the CDR3 is TGCGCCAGCAGCCAAGAACATAACAGGGTCAATGAGCAGTTCTTC. This translates into CASSQEHNRVNEQFF.

The genes are TRBV27 and TRBJ2-7; 8 bases agree with TRBD2. V lost 5 bases and J lost 5; bases outside the gene matches: 11. Germline lookup yields CDR1 MNHEY and CDR2 SMNVEV (reference sequence). The CDR3 has 15 residues. The DNA for the CDR3 is TGTGCCAGCAGTCCGGGAGGGCCGGGTGAGAACGAGCAGTACTTC. It encodes CASSPGGPGENEQYF.

The rearrangement links TRBV6-1 to TRBJ2-5; D possibly uses TRBD1 or TRBD2 (5 bases each). The V gene lost 6 bases and the J gene lost 2 bases, with 16 bases spanning the gap. Germline V gene data show CDR1 as MNHNS and CDR2 as SASEGT. The CDR3 extends over 15 amino acids. CDR3 in DNA: TGTGCCAGCAGGGGGGATTTTGGGTGGCAAGAGACCCAGTACTTC. Its protein product is CASRGDFGWQETQYF.

The rearrangement links TRBV6-4 to TRBJ1-1, with unresolved D. From germline, CDR1 is MRHNA and CDR2 SNTAGT. V lost 8 bases to trimming and J lost 0 bases, with 16 bases between them. CDR3 length: 15 amino acids. The CDR3 bases are TGTGCCAGCGCACGATCGGGAGACTTGAACACTGAAGCTTTCTTT. Translation: CASARSGDLNTEAFF.

The V and J genes are TRBV7-3 and TRBJ2-7; D tentatively reads TRBD1 or TRBD2 (5 bases each). The CDR3 contains 15 residues. In germline, CDR1 is SGHTA, CDR2 FQGTGA. V lost 1 base and J lost 6, with 16 bases in between. Here the CDR3 DNA reads TGTGCCAGCAGCTTAAACCCCCGCCGAGGGACCGAGCAGTACTTC. The encoded protein is CASSLNPRRGTEQYF.

Remarks on this clone: This CDR3 is also generated by other DNA sequences in the sample. This chain joins TRBV28 and TRBJ2-7; D gene unclear. Germline CDR1 reads MDHEN; CDR2 reads SYDVKM. The germline V and J ends were trimmed by 3 bases and 2 bases, with 5 bases remaining between them. The CDR3 covers 12 residues. CDR3 bases: TGTGCCAGCAGTTTGGGCACCTACGAGCAGTACTTC. This encodes CASSLGTYEQYF.

A remark on this clone: This sample also contains other DNA sequences that code for the same CDR3. The V and J genes are TRBV30 and TRBJ2-5, with 10 positions matching TRBD2. V lost 4 bases to trimming and J lost 5 bases; unmatched junction nucleotides: 7. The CDR3 runs 14 residues. Germline CDR1 GTSNPN, CDR2 SVGIG (reference sequence). CDR3 loop: CAWTSGSWQETQYF. DNA for the CDR3: TGTGCCTGGACTAGCGGGAGCTGGCAGGAGACCCAGTACTTC.

The chain couples TRBV19 to TRBJ1-2; possibly TRBD1 for D (5 bases). CDR3 length: 17 residues. CDR1 and CDR2 (germline): LNHDA, SQIVND (reference sequence). V was pared by 3 bases and J by 6 bases, with 23 bases between. This chain's CDR3 is CASSMAPWDEGTNGYTF. DNA for the CDR3: TGTGCCAGTAGTATGGCGCCTTGGGATGAGGGGACCAATGGCTACACCTTC.

The chain carries TRBV6-6 and TRBJ1-2; weak D call: TRBD1 (5 bases). Between the trimmed V and J ends, which lost 2 bases and 8 bases, there was a span of 12 bases. The CDR3 totals 13 residues. CDR1 is MNHNY, CDR2 SVGAGI, per germline (reference sequence). CDR3: CASSYARGAGYTF. The CDR3 DNA sequence: TGTGCCAGCAGTTACGCAAGGGGCGCGGGCTACACCTTC.

This rearrangement joins TRBV7-2 to TRBJ2-7; 7 bases fit TRBD2. This CDR3 contains 16 residues. Germline loops: CDR1 SGHTA, CDR2 FQGNSA. The V gene end was trimmed by 1 base and the J gene end by 0 bases; junction bases not matched to a gene: 6. The CDR3 DNA is TGTGCCAGCAGCTTAGATTTTGGCGGGAGCTCCTACGAGCAGTACTTC. The encoded protein is CASSLDFGGSSYEQYF.

The gene calls are TRBV11-3 and TRBJ2-5; 9 nucleotides line up with TRBD2. J lost 5 bases, V lost 2 bases, and 3 bases had no gene match. The germline gives CDR1 SGHNT, CDR2 YENEEA. CDR3 length: 14 amino acids. In DNA, the CDR3 is TGTGCCAGCAGCTTACGTCTAGCGGGGGAGACCCAGTACTTC. Its protein product is CASSLRLAGETQYF.

The chain carries TRBV21-1 and TRBJ1-5; the table's D call TRBD1 went unverified against the DNA. TRBV21-1 is annotated as a pseudogene. This CDR3 comprises 18 residues. CDR3 DNA sequence: TGTGCCAGCAGCAAAAAAAAGGGCAGGGGGAATAGCAATCAGCCCCAGCATTTT. Translated: CASSKKKGRGNSNQPQHF.

This clone occurred a few times. The genes are TRBV2 and TRBJ2-7; either TRBD1 or TRBD2 may supply D (5 bases each). The CDR3 spans 10 residues. The germline V gene has CDR1 SNHLY and CDR2 FYNNEI. The germline V and J ends were trimmed by 4 bases and 7 bases, with 5 bases remaining between them. In nucleotides, the CDR3 is TGTGCCAGCAGTGGGGGGGAGCAGTACTTC. It encodes CASSGGEQYF.

As concerns this clone: Other DNA sequences in the sample encode the same CDR3. CDR3 DNA sequence: TGTGCCTGGAGTGTAGGAGGAGATACGCAGTATTTT. Protein product: CAWSVGGDTQYF. The V and J genes are TRBV30 and TRBJ2-3, with D maybe TRBD2 (5 bases). V was shortened by 0 bases and J by 5 bases, with 6 bases between the two germline ends. This CDR3 is built from 12 residues. CDR1 GTSNPN and CDR2 SVGIG come from the germline V gene (reference sequence).

The rearrangement joins TRBV4-2 to TRBJ2-6; the match to TRBD1 covers 7 bases. V shed 1 base, J shed 0 bases, and the junction held 12 bases outside the gene matches. The CDR3 covers 20 residues. Germline CDR1 LGHNA, CDR2 YNFKEQ. The CDR3 DNA reads as TGTGCCAGCAGCCAAGGATCTTCTTACAGGGGTCTCTCTGGGGCCAACGTCCTGACTTTC. It translates to CASSQGSSYRGLSGANVLTF.